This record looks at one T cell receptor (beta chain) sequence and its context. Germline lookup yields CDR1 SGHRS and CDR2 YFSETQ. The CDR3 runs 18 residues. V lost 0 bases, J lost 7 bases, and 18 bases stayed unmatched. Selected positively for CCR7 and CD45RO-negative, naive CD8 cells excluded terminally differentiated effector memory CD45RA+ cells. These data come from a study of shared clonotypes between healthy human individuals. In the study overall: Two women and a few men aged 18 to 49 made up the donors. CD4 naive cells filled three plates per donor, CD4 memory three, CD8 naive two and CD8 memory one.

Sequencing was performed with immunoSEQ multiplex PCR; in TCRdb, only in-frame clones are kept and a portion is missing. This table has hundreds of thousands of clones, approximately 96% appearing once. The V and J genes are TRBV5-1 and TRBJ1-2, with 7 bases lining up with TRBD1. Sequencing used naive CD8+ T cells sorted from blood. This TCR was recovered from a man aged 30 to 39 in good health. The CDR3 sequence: CASSLAVSLGQGDGGYTF. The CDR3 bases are TGCGCCAGCAGCTTGGCCGTTTCGTTGGGGCAGGGGGACGGTGGCTACACCTTC.